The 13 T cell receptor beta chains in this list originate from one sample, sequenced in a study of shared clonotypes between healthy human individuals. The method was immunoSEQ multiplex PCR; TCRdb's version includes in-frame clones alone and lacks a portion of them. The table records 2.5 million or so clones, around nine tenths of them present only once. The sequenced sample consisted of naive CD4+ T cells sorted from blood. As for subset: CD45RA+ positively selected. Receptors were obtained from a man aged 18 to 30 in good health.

The CDR3 spells CASSLNFAYEQYF. In nucleotides, the CDR3 is TGTGCCAGCAGCTTAAACTTTGCTTACGAGCAGTACTTC. V and J are TRBV7-9 and TRBJ2-7, with D unresolved. V was clipped by 2 bases and J by 4 bases, with 9 bases between them. The CDR3 is made up of 13 amino acids. The germline V gene has CDR1 SEHNR and CDR2 FQNEAQ (reference sequence).

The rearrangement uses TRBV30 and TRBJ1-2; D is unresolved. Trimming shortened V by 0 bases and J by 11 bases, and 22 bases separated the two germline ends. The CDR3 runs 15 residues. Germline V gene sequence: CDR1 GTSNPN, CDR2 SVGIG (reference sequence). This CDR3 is CAWSVGGMAHLGYTF. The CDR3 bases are TGTGCCTGGAGTGTAGGCGGGATGGCTCATTTGGGGTACACCTTC.

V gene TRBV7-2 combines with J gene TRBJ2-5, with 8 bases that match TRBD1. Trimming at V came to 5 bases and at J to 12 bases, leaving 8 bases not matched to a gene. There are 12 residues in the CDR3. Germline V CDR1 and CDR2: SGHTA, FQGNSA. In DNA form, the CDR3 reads TGTGCCAGCAGCATTACGACAGGGGCGAAGTACTTC. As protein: CASSITTGAKYF.

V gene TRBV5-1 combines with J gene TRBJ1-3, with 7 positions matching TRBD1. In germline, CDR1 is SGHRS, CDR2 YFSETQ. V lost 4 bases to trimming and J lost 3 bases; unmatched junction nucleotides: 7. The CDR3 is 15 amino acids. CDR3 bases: TGCGCCAGCAGCGCCACCCAGGGGGGTGGAAACACCATATATTTT. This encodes CASSATQGGGNTIYF.

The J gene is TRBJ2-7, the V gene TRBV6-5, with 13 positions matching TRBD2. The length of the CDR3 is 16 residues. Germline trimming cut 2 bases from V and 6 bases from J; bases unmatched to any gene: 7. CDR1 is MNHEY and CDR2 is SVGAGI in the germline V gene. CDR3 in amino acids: CASSYLTSGGPSEQYF. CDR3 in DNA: TGTGCCAGCAGTTACCTGACTAGCGGGGGGCCAAGCGAGCAGTACTTC.

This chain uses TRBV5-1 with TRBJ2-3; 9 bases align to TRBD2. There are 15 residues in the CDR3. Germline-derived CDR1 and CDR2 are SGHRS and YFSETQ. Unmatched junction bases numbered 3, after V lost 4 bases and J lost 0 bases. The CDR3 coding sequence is TGCGCCAGCAGCCGACTAGCGGATAGCACAGATACGCAGTATTTT. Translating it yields CASSRLADSTDTQYF.

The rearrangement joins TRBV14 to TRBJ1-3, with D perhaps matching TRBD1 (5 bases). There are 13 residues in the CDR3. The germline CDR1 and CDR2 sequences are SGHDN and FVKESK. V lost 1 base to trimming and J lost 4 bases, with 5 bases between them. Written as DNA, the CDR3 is TGTGCCAGCAGCCAAGGACAGGGAAACACCATATATTTT. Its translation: CASSQGQGNTIYF.

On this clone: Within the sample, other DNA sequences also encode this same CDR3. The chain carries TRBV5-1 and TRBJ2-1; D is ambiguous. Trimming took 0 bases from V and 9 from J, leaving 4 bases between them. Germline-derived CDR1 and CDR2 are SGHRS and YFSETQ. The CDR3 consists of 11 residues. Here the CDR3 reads CASSLVGEQFF. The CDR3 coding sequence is TGCGCCAGCAGCTTGGTCGGTGAGCAGTTCTTC.

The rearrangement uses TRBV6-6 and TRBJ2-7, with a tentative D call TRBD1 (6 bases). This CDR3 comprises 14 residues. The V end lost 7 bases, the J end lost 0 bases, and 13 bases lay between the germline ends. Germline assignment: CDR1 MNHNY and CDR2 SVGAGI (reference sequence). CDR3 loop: CASKQRQDSYEQYF. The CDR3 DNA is TGTGCCAGCAAACAAAGACAGGACTCCTACGAGCAGTACTTC.

This CDR3 reads CATSRGQGNHGYTF. In nucleotides, the CDR3 is TGTGCCACCAGCAGGGGACAGGGGAATCATGGCTACACCTTC. The chain uses TRBV15 and TRBJ1-2; 10 nucleotides line up with TRBD1. Germline assignment: CDR1 LNHNV and CDR2 YYDKDF (reference sequence). The CDR3 extends over 14 amino acids. Trimming cost V 3 bases and J 6 bases; bases outside gene matches: 4.

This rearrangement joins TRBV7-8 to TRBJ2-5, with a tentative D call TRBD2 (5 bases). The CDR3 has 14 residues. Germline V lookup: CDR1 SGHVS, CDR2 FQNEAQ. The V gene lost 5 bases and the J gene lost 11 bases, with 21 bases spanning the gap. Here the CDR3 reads CASSLGNSARGQYF. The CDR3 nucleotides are TGTGCCAGCAGCCTAGGAAATAGCGCGAGAGGACAGTACTTC.

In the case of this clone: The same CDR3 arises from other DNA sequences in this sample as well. This CDR3 reads CAWSGTVSNQPQHF. CDR3 nucleotides: TGTGCCTGGAGTGGGACGGTCAGCAATCAGCCCCAGCATTTT. This chain joins TRBV30 and TRBJ1-5, with D uncertain. CDR3 length: 14 residues. Deletions cut 1 base from V and 1 base from J, with 8 bases between. The germline V gene encodes CDR1 GTSNPN and CDR2 SVGIG (reference sequence).

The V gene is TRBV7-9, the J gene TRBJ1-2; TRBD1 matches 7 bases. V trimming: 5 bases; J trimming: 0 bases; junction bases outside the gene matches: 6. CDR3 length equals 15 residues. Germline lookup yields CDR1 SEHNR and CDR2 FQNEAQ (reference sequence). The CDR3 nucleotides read TGTGCCAGCAGCAGGACAGGAGGGTCTAACTATGGCTACACCTTC. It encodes CASSRTGGSNYGYTF.